The 9 T cell receptor beta chains in this list originate from one sample, sequenced in a study of CD8 T cells in Susac syndrome. After extraction with the RNeasy kit, about 0.45 to 1 ug of the RNA was reverse transcribed using random hexamers. Each CDR3 protein is one row after TCRdb ran MiXCR on the immunoSEQ multiplex PCR reads. The sample includes roughly 200,000 distinct CDR3 sequences, roughly 94% of them seen just once. Source material: CD4+ T cells from PBMCs. All receptors come from a human donor in good health.

The chain recombines TRBV7-9 with TRBJ1-4; 7 bases line up with TRBD1. This CDR3 contains 16 residues. V shed 4 bases and J 7 bases; nucleotides not matched to a gene: 12. Germline V CDR1 and CDR2: SEHNR, FQNEAQ (reference sequence). CDR3 sequence: CASSWGGTVGSEKLFF. CDR3 in DNA: TGTGCCAGCAGCTGGGGTGGGACAGTTGGGTCTGAAAAACTGTTTTTT.

About this clonotype itself: One end of the junction is discordant with germline, which a read error may explain. The V gene is TRBV28, the J gene TRBJ2-7; D is possibly TRBD1 or TRBD2 (6 bases each). The CDR3 is 15 residues long. Germline V CDR1 and CDR2: MDHEN, SYDVKM. CDR3 sequence (DNA): TGTGCCACCCTCCCCGGGGGCAATGTTTTCTACAAGCAGTACTTC. This translates into CATLPGGNVFYKQYF.

The CDR3: CAWSVRGSGSTEAFF. As DNA, the CDR3 is TGTGCCTGGAGTGTACGAGGGTCAGGAAGCACTGAAGCTTTCTTT. The rearrangement joins TRBV30 to TRBJ1-1; unclear D gene. V lost 0 bases and J lost 4, with 15 bases in between. CDR3 length: 15 residues. Germline CDR1 and CDR2: GTSNPN and SVGIG (reference sequence).

This chain uses TRBV7-3 with TRBJ1-5; D not resolved. Germline CDR1 and CDR2: SGHTA and FQGTGA. The CDR3 is 14 amino acids. The V end lost 1 base, the J end lost 7 bases, and 11 bases lay between the germline ends. DNA of the CDR3: TGTGCCAGCAGCTTAAGTCCGGATAAGCAGCCCCAGCATTTT. Translating gives CASSLSPDKQPQHF. Looking up the rest from reference TRBV7-3 and TRBJ1-5 gives the full variable domain: GAGVSQTPSNKVTEKGKYVELRCDPISGHTALYWYRQSLGQGPEFLIYFQGTGAADDSGLPNDRFFAVRPEGSVSTLKIQRTERGDSAVYLCASSLSPDKQPQHFGDGTRLSIL.

The CDR3 sequence is CSVGWTPGETQYF. CDR3 sequence (DNA): TGCAGCGTTGGCTGGACCCCCGGAGAGACCCAGTACTTC. V and J are TRBV29-1 and TRBJ2-5; D gene ambiguous. This CDR3 comprises 13 residues. The germline CDR1 and CDR2 sequences are SQVTM and ANQGSEA. Trimming pared 4 bases from V and 4 bases from J, leaving 13 bases between.

The chain joins TRBV4-3 to TRBJ2-3; no clear D. CDR1 is LGHNA, CDR2 YSLEER, per germline. Trimming took off 0 bases at V and 2 bases at J, with 6 bases between the two ends. There are 14 residues in the CDR3. The DNA of the CDR3 is TGCGCCAGCAGCCAAGAAAGTAACACAGATACGCAGTATTTT. It translates to CASSQESNTDTQYF.

V and J are TRBV6-5 and TRBJ2-7, with D tentatively TRBD1 (6 bases). The germline CDR1 and CDR2 sequences are MNHEY and SVGAGI. Trimming left V 5 bases short and J 5 bases short, with 7 bases between. CDR3 length: 11 residues. CDR3 sequence (DNA): TGTGCCAGCAGTCAGGGGCACGAGCAGTACTTC. Protein: CASSQGHEQYF.

This chain uses TRBV10-2 with TRBJ2-2, with TRBD2 identical over 11 bases. Trimming took 3 bases from V and 6 from J; bases not matched to a gene: 0. CDR1 WSHSY and CDR2 SAAADI come from the germline V gene. CDR3 length equals 14 residues. CDR3 bases: TGCGCCAGCAGTGAACTAGCGGGAGCCGGGGAGCTGTTTTTT. Encoded protein: CASSELAGAGELFF.

V is TRBV4-3 and J is TRBJ2-3; 9 bases are a match to TRBD2. The CDR3 sequence is 16 residues long. The germline V gene has CDR1 LGHNA and CDR2 YSLEER. The trim removed 3 bases at V and 2 bases at J, leaving 6 bases unmatched. The CDR3 sequence is CASSQTSGDPTDTQYF. In DNA, the CDR3 is TGCGCCAGCAGCCAGACTAGCGGAGACCCCACAGATACGCAGTATTTT.